The 10 T cell receptor beta chains below come from one sample, sequenced in a study of CD8+CD57+ T cells in acquired aplastic anemia. Patients sequenced had flow cytometry evidence of CD8+CD57+ cell expansion. CDR3 and TCR beta VDJ profiling relied on genomic DNA as the template. Using its own MiXCR run on the reads, TCRdb lists one record per CDR3 protein. This sample carries roughly 150,000 distinct CDR3 sequences, under 55% of them seen once, and the ten largest clones take 2.5% to 3.5%. Material for sequencing was sorted CD4+, CD8+, or CD8+CD57+ T cells (not recorded which) from PBMCs. These receptors all stem from a human donor with aplastic anemia.

The chain has TRBV10-3 and TRBJ2-3; a possible D gene is TRBD2 (6 bases). There are 14 residues in the CDR3. Germline V gives CDR1 ENHRY, CDR2 SYGVKD. Trimming stripped 6 bases from V and 11 bases from J, with 21 bases between. CDR3 DNA: TGTGCCATCAGGGCAGTAGCGGCCTTGAATGAGCAGTATTTT. Translating it yields CAIRAVAALNEQYF.

On this clonotype itself: At one boundary the junction diverges from the germline segment, which might be a read error. V is TRBV9 and J is TRBJ2-7; unclear D gene. Per germline, CDR1 SGDLS and CDR2 YYNGEE. CDR3 length equals 15 residues. The CDR3 protein is CAGSADQRNSYERYF. The CDR3 nucleotides read TGTGCCGGCAGCGCCGATCAGCGAAACTCCTACGAGCGGTACTTC.

The sample holds a few counts of this clonotype. V usage is TRBV24-1 and J usage is TRBJ1-6; D perhaps matches TRBD1 (5 bases). Trimming left V 5 bases short and J 9 bases short, with 10 bases between. CDR3 length equals 13 residues. In germline, CDR1 is KGHDR, CDR2 SFDVKD. As DNA, the CDR3 is TGTGCCACCAGTGCTAGTGGGGGTTCACCCCTCCACTTT. Its protein is CATSASGGSPLHF.

This clonotype has a single count. This could be a read error, since a much larger clone is one nucleotide away. V is TRBV12-3 or TRBV12-4 and J is TRBJ2-2; D might be TRBD2 (5 bases). The CDR3 has 15 amino acids. CDR3 DNA: TGTGCCAGCACTCGGGGTCTAGGAGAGACCGGGGAGCTGCTTTTT. As protein: CASTRGLGETGELLF.

The chain employs TRBV20-1 and TRBJ2-7; 10 nucleotides line up with TRBD2. This CDR3 spans 16 amino acids. Looked up from germline, CDR1 is DFQATT and CDR2 is SNEGSKA (reference sequence). V was clipped by 0 bases and J by 9 bases; unmatched bases: 14. The CDR3 DNA is TGCAGTGCTAGAGACTTAACCGGGACTAGCGCCTTTGGGCAGTACTTC. Translated: CSARDLTGTSAFGQYF.

The chain has TRBV7-2 and TRBJ2-1; D is unresolved. CDR3 size: 13 residues. V was clipped by 5 bases and J by 6 bases, with 11 bases between them. Looked up from germline, CDR1 is SGHTA and CDR2 is FQGNSA. The CDR3 region is CASSIKYRNEQFF. The CDR3, as DNA: TGTGCCAGCAGCATCAAATACCGCAATGAGCAGTTCTTC.

This clonotype was detected ten times or more. This sequence joins TRBV6-1 and TRBJ2-7; D is perhaps TRBD1 (6 bases). Germline-derived CDR1 and CDR2 are MNHNS and SASEGT. The germline V and J ends were trimmed by 6 bases and 0 bases, with 15 bases remaining between them. The CDR3 length is 15 residues. In DNA form, the CDR3 reads TGTGCCAGCAGGACAGATGACAGGAGCTCCTACGAGCAGTACTTC. Protein product: CASRTDDRSSYEQYF.

This clonotype was counted ten times or more. J is TRBJ2-7 and V is TRBV12-3 or TRBV12-4, with TRBD2 matching 11 bases. The CDR3 is 15 amino acids. With 9 bases clipped from V and 6 bases from J, the junction kept 13 bases outside the gene matches. CDR3 DNA: TGTGCCAGTACACGCACTAGCGGGAGTGGGGGCGAGCAGTACTTC. Translated: CASTRTSGSGGEQYF.

The chain recombines TRBV19 with TRBJ2-7; D not resolved. Germline lookup yields CDR1 LNHDA and CDR2 SQIVND (reference sequence). Trimming took 1 base from V and 2 from J, leaving 6 bases between them. The CDR3 spans 13 residues. CDR3 protein: CASSIVGAYEQYF. CDR3 nucleotide sequence: TGTGCCAGTAGTATAGTAGGAGCCTACGAGCAGTACTTC.

This clonotype was counted at least ten times. Germline is not matched at one junction end, which may reflect a read error. The chain links TRBV7-7 to TRBJ2-3; TRBD2 matches 10 bases. Germline CDR1 and CDR2: SSHAT and FNYEAQ (reference sequence). This CDR3 is 15 amino acids long. The CDR3 sequence: CASSSTSGGTDTQYF. The CDR3 DNA follows: TGTGCTAGCAGCTCTACTAGCGGGGGCACAGATACGCAGTATTTT.